The sequence of this TCR beta chain was determined in a study of OX40 agonist ivuxolimab in advanced cancers. The method was immunoSEQ multiplex PCR; TCRdb's version includes in-frame clones alone and lacks a portion of them. This table holds some 35,000 clones, over 70% found once. The receptor comes from an adult with an advanced solid tumor such as melanoma, head and neck, liver or kidney cancer. The material sequenced was CD4+ or CD8+ T cells sorted from blood, taken in a trial of the OX40 agonist ivuxolimab.

CDR3 region: CGAPDYGYTF. The DNA of the CDR3 is TGCGGGGCACCAGACTATGGCTACACCTTC. This rearrangement joins TRBV20-1 to TRBJ1-2; D may be TRBD1 (5 bases). Germline values: CDR1 DFQATT, CDR2 SNEGSKA (reference sequence). This CDR3 is built from 10 residues.